This T cell receptor (beta chain) was found in a study of T-cell reconstitution after alpha-beta-depleted transplantation in children. Preparing the TCRbeta library involved the use of unique molecular identifiers. TCRdb re-derived calls from the PCR reads in MiXCR, one entry per CDR3 protein. The profile shows around 410,000 distinct CDR3 sequences, roughly 11% of them singletons. The clonotype was recovered from a human donor who donated a stem cell graft to a child with acute myeloid leukemia. This specimen consisted of PBMCs from the stem cell graft donor, obtained from the stem cell graft.

Here the CDR3 DNA reads TGTGCCAGCTCCGTCGCGGGGTACCGGGCGGGTGAGACAGATACGCAGTATTTT. It translates to CASSVAGYRAGETDTQYF. The J gene is TRBJ2-3, the V gene TRBV12-3 or TRBV12-4, with D perhaps TRBD2 (6 bases). This CDR3 is 18 amino acids long. V gave up 8 bases and J gave up 3 bases, with 27 bases separating them.